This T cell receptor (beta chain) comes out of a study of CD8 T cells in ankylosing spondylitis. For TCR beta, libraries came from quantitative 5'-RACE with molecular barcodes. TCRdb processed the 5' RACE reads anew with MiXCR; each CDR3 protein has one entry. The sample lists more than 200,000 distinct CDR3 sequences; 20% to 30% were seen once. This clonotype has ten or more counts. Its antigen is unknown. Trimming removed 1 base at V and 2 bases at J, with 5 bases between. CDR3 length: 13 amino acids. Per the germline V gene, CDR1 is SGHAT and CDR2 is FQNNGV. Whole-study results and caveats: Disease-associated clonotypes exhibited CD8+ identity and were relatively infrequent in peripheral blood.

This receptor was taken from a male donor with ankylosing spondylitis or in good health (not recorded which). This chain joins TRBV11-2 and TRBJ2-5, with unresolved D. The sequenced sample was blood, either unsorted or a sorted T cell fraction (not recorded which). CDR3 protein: CASSLVRQETQYF. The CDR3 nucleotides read TGTGCCAGCAGCTTAGTCAGGCAAGAGACCCAGTACTTC.